This TCR beta chain was sequenced during a study of blood T cell repertoires in COVID-19. Across the study: Collection of acute and convalescent COVID-19 samples took place in the United States, Italy and Spain.

Per the study methods: Estimated nucleated cell counts came from reference gene primer amplification. Sequenced by immunoSEQ multiplex PCR; TCRdb stores in-frame clones only, minus some. The V and J calls and clone size are taken from that table; D and trimming were inferred from the DNA. The profile shows around 150,000 clones, about 77% of them singletons. Germline values: CDR1 SGHTA, CDR2 FQGNSA. The CDR3 spans 17 residues. V lost 4 bases, J lost 2 bases, and 10 bases stayed unmatched. The sequence came from a woman aged 50 to 60 with active or convalescent COVID-19. Sequencing was done on a sample of peripheral blood. The chain is built from TRBV7-2 and TRBJ2-7; 11 bases are shared with TRBD1. CDR3 nucleotides: TGTGCCAGCAGCTCATCCCCGGGACAGGGGGGCCCCTACGAGCAGTACTTC. Its protein is CASSSSPGQGGPYEQYF. Combining the CDR3 with reference TRBV7-2 and TRBJ2-7 gives the whole variable domain GAGVSQSPSNKVTEKGKDVELRCDPISGHTALYWYRQSLGQGLEFLIYFQGNSAPDKSGLPSDRFSAERTGGSVSTLTIQRTQQEDSAVYLCASSSSPGQGGPYEQYFGPGTRLTVT.